The 26 T cell receptor beta chains given below trace back to one sample, sequenced in a study of regulatory T cells in long-lasting Graves disease. Building of the TCR beta libraries involved iRepertoire HTBI primers and Arm-PCR of CDR3 regions. TCRdb ran MiXCR on the multiplex PCR reads and lists one entry per CDR3 protein. Of roughly 450,000 distinct CDR3 sequences listed, about a fifth are singletons. Time point defined: persistent/refractory GD, antithyroid drugs over 5 years with positive TRAb. RNA from PBMCs was the source of the TCR library. Sequenced material: peripheral blood mononuclear cells (PBMCs), taken when the disease was refractory, from a patient treated with antithyroid drugs. All receptors derive from a female donor with Graves disease.

This clonotype was detected ten times or more. The rearrangement links TRBV5-8 to TRBJ2-5; possibly TRBD2 for D (5 bases). Trimming shortened V by 5 bases and J by 3 bases, and 11 bases separated the two germline ends. CDR3 length: 13 residues. Germline V gene data show CDR1 as SGHTS and CDR2 as YDEGEE. The DNA of the CDR3 is TGTGCCAGCAGGGTCCGGGGAAAAGAGACCCAGTACTTC. This translates into CASRVRGKETQYF.

Ten or more counts support this clonotype. J is TRBJ1-3 and V is TRBV12-5; TRBD1 agrees at 9 bases. Germline V gene data show CDR1 as LGHNT and CDR2 as FRNRAP. V gave up 5 bases and J gave up 0 bases; unmatched junction bases: 8. There are 17 residues in the CDR3. CDR3 loop: CASGPRTGVDSGNTIYF. The CDR3 DNA sequence: TGTGCTAGTGGTCCACGGACAGGGGTCGACTCTGGAAACACCATATATTTT.

V is TRBV18 and J is TRBJ2-4; 12 bases fit TRBD2. The CDR3 has 18 residues. The V segment lost 4 bases and the J segment 2 bases; nucleotides outside the gene matches: 9. Looked up from germline, CDR1 is KGHSH and CDR2 is LQKENI. The CDR3 coding sequence is TGTGCCAGCTCACATTCCCCGACTAGCGGGGGACCCAAAAACATTCAGTACTTC. Translated, it gives CASSHSPTSGGPKNIQYF.

CDR3 protein: CASTRRNNQPQHF. The CDR3 DNA sequence: TGTGCCAGCACCAGACGGAACAATCAGCCCCAGCATTTT. V and J are TRBV5-6 and TRBJ1-5; D is undetermined. The CDR3 contains 13 residues. Germline assignment: CDR1 SGHDT and CDR2 YYEEEE. V lost 6 bases and J 3 bases, leaving 10 bases between the germline ends.

This clonotype was detected a few times. The chain has TRBV29-1 and TRBJ1-2; a possible D gene is TRBD1 (5 bases). Trimming shortened V by 3 bases and J by 0 bases, and 11 bases separated the two germline ends. The CDR3 totals 14 residues. The germline gives CDR1 SQVTM, CDR2 ANQGSEA. CDR3 DNA: TGCAGCGTTGAGGGGCGGCGGACTAACTATGGCTACACCTTC. Protein sequence: CSVEGRRTNYGYTF. Full variable domain (outside the CDR3, taken from reference TRBV29-1 and TRBJ1-2): SAVISQKPSRDICQRGTSLTIQCQVDSQVTMMFWYRQQPGQSLTLIATANQGSEATYESGFVIDKFPISRPNLTFSTLTVSNMSPEDSSIYLCSVEGRRTNYGYTFGSGTRLTVV.

Worth noting for this clonotype: The CDR3 ends on some other residue instead of the conserved phenylalanine or tryptophan, so this is likely a read error. The gene calls are TRBV19 and TRBJ1-2, with TRBD1 as a possible D gene (5 bases). Trimming removed 8 bases from V and 4 bases from J, with 17 bases in between. The CDR3 is 14 amino acids. In germline, CDR1 is LNHDA, CDR2 SQIVND (reference sequence). The CDR3 coding sequence is TGTGCCAGTCGGAGTGGGGGTGGTGGCTATGGCTACACCTCC. It encodes CASRSGGGGYGYTS.

At least ten counts were recorded for this clonotype. The V and J genes are TRBV11-1 and TRBJ2-7; D perhaps matches TRBD2 (5 bases). CDR1 is SGHAT, CDR2 FQDESV, per germline (reference sequence). The V gene lost 1 base and the J gene lost 7 bases, with 8 bases spanning the gap. This CDR3 spans 12 amino acids. The DNA for the CDR3 is TGTGCCAGCAGCTTAGTAGCGCGGGAGCAGTACTTC. Amino acid sequence: CASSLVAREQYF.

The chain couples TRBV4-1 to TRBJ1-5; D is unresolved. The CDR3 runs to 15 residues. In germline, CDR1 is MGHRA, CDR2 YSYEKL. V was trimmed by 0 bases and J by 0 bases, leaving 6 bases between them. The CDR3 DNA reads TGCGCCAGCAGCCAAGAGGGTTATAGCAATCAGCCCCAGCATTTT. The encoded protein is CASSQEGYSNQPQHF.

At least ten counts were recorded for this clonotype. CDR3 sequence (DNA): TGTGCCAGCAGCGTAGCTGCTACTTCCTACGAGCAGTACTTC. Translated: CASSVAATSYEQYF. The rearrangement joins TRBV9 to TRBJ2-7; no definite D call. The V and J ends lost 0 bases and 1 base respectively, with 8 bases between them. Germline CDR1 SGDLS, CDR2 YYNGEE. The CDR3 extends over 14 amino acids.

This clonotype was detected a few times. This sequence joins TRBV10-2 and TRBJ2-5, with D hard to call. The germline V gene has CDR1 WSHSY and CDR2 SAAADI. The CDR3 sequence is 11 residues long. Between the trimmed V and J ends, which lost 9 bases and 7 bases, there was a span of 12 bases. The CDR3 reads CASGMFGTQYF. In DNA form, the CDR3 reads TGCGCCAGTGGGATGTTTGGGACCCAGTACTTC.

The sample holds a few counts of this clonotype. This chain links TRBV20-1 with TRBJ1-5; no reliable D call. V was trimmed by 6 bases and J by 5 bases, leaving 14 bases between them. The germline gives CDR1 DFQATT, CDR2 SNEGSKA (reference sequence). This CDR3 has 13 amino acids. The CDR3 coding sequence is TGCAGTGCCCTGACGGGATTTTATCAGCCCCAGCATTTT. Protein: CSALTGFYQPQHF.

Only one count was recorded for this clonotype. The genes are TRBV14 and TRBJ2-7; D possibly corresponds to TRBD2 (6 bases). Germline assignment: CDR1 SGHDN and CDR2 FVKESK. Trimming took off 0 bases at V and 6 bases at J, with 15 bases between the two ends. This CDR3 is built from 15 residues. The CDR3 here is CASSQERRAGAEQYF. The CDR3 DNA follows: TGTGCCAGCAGCCAAGAGAGGAGGGCTGGAGCCGAGCAGTACTTC.

There are a few counts of this clonotype. This chain uses TRBV7-3 with TRBJ2-1, with 8 nucleotides matching TRBD2. Germline V CDR1 and CDR2: SGHTA, FQGTGA. The length of the CDR3 is 16 residues. V trimming: 5 bases; J trimming: 5 bases; junction bases outside the gene matches: 11. CDR3 region: CASSPRPGTRNNEQFF. The CDR3 DNA reads as TGTGCCAGCAGCCCAAGGCCCGGGACTAGAAACAATGAGCAGTTCTTC.

This clonotype was counted many times. The V gene is TRBV27, the J gene TRBJ2-2; possibly TRBD1 or TRBD2 for D (6 bases each). Germline CDR1 is MNHEY and CDR2 is SMNVEV (reference sequence). V was clipped by 3 bases and J by 6 bases, with 11 bases between them. This CDR3 is built from 14 residues. The CDR3 sequence: CASSFPGGAGELFF. CDR3 coding DNA: TGTGCCAGCAGTTTCCCCGGGGGCGCCGGGGAGCTGTTTTTT.

This clonotype was counted at least ten times. V and J are TRBV11-2 and TRBJ1-3; no clear D. This CDR3 comprises 12 residues. V lost 5 bases, J lost 2 bases, and 4 bases lay in between. Germline V gives CDR1 SGHAT, CDR2 FQNNGV. CDR3 DNA: TGTGCCAGCAGCACCACTGGAAACACCATATATTTT. Protein sequence: CASSTTGNTIYF.

This clonotype showed up many times. This chain joins TRBV29-1 and TRBJ1-4; D remains ambiguous. This CDR3 is built from 13 residues. Germline CDR1 and CDR2: SQVTM and ANQGSEA. Trimming shortened V by 4 bases and J by 7 bases, and 13 bases separated the two germline ends. In DNA, the CDR3 is TGCAGCGTTGGCGGCGGGTCGGGTGAAAAACTGTTTTTT. Protein: CSVGGGSGEKLFF.

This clonotype was seen a handful of times. The chain carries TRBV5-5 and TRBJ1-6; 7 nucleotides match TRBD1. Germline V gene sequence: CDR1 SGHKS, CDR2 YYEKEE (reference sequence). The CDR3 sequence is 13 residues long. The trim removed 0 bases at V and 11 bases at J, leaving 2 bases unmatched. The CDR3 DNA is TGTGCCAGCAGCTTGGGACAGGGAACACCCCTCCACTTT. Amino acids: CASSLGQGTPLHF.

At least ten counts were recorded for this clonotype. The gene calls are TRBV20-1 and TRBJ2-5; D may be TRBD1 (6 bases). This CDR3 spans 14 amino acids. Germline assignment: CDR1 DFQATT and CDR2 SNEGSKA (reference sequence). Trimming shortened V by 3 bases and J by 1 base, and 12 bases separated the two germline ends. CDR3 in DNA: TGCAGTGCTAGCTCTACAGGGCTCCAAGAGACCCAGTACTTC. Translated, it gives CSASSTGLQETQYF.

The V gene is TRBV25-1, the J gene TRBJ2-7, with TRBD2 matching 10 bases. This CDR3 is built from 13 residues. The germline V gene has CDR1 MGHDK and CDR2 SYGVNS. Trimming took 8 bases from V and 3 from J; bases not matched to a gene: 4. CDR3 residues: CASGLAEHYEQYF. Written as DNA, the CDR3 is TGTGCCAGCGGACTAGCGGAACACTACGAGCAGTACTTC.

The J gene is TRBJ1-5, the V gene TRBV20-1; D call uncertain. The V and J ends lost 6 bases and 6 bases respectively, with 9 bases between them. Germline CDR1 reads DFQATT; CDR2 reads SNEGSKA (reference sequence). CDR3 length: 11 amino acids. In nucleotides, the CDR3 is TGCAGTGCACGGAAGGGTCAGCCCCAGCATTTT. Amino acids: CSARKGQPQHF.

This clonotype was observed many times. The chain carries TRBV28 and TRBJ1-2; D may be TRBD1 (6 bases). This CDR3 spans 13 amino acids. Germline V gene data show CDR1 as MDHEN and CDR2 as SYDVKM. Trimming cost V 8 bases and J 1 base, with 11 bases left between them. The CDR3 nucleotides are TGTGCCAGCGGACAGCCAAATAACTATGGCTACACCTTC. This codes for CASGQPNNYGYTF.

The V and J genes are TRBV11-1 and TRBJ2-1; 11 bases agree with TRBD2. Germline loops: CDR1 SGHAT, CDR2 FQDESV (reference sequence). Losses at the gene ends were 2 bases for V and 8 bases for J; bases not matched to a gene: 5. This CDR3 spans 15 amino acids. The CDR3 DNA reads as TGTGCCAGCAGCTTACTAGCGGGAGGCCACGATGAGCAGTTCTTC. Its protein product is CASSLLAGGHDEQFF.

Comment on this clonotype: The germline gene is not matched at one end of the junction; a read error may be the cause. The rearrangement uses TRBV12-3 or TRBV12-4 and TRBJ1-6; D gene unclear. The CDR3 loop spans 13 amino acids. As DNA, the CDR3 is TGTGCCAGCAGTTTAGGGGGTTTCACTGAAGCTCTCTTT. Translation gives CASSLGGFTEALF.

This clonotype has only a few counts. The chain employs TRBV3-1 and TRBJ1-1; no reliable D call. The CDR3 has 16 residues. CDR1 and CDR2 from the germline V gene are LGHDT and YNNKEL (reference sequence). Trimming shortened V by 1 base and J by 0 bases, and 12 bases separated the two germline ends. The CDR3 protein is CASSQVGLQMNTEAFF. CDR3 nucleotides: TGTGCCAGCAGCCAAGTCGGGCTACAGATGAACACTGAAGCTTTCTTT.

This clonotype was counted ten times or more. The V gene is TRBV6-1, the J gene TRBJ2-7, with 7 positions matching TRBD1. The CDR3 runs 14 residues. Trimming cost V 6 bases and J 1 base; bases outside gene matches: 6. Germline values: CDR1 MNHNS, CDR2 SASEGT. The DNA of the CDR3 is TGTGCCAGCAGCTATCAGGGACAGTCCTACGAGCAGTACTTC. Translation: CASSYQGQSYEQYF.

Many counts were recorded for this clonotype. This chain joins TRBV2 and TRBJ2-7; D gene uncertain. Per the germline V gene, CDR1 is SNHLY and CDR2 is FYNNEI. The CDR3 totals 13 residues. Trimming removed 7 bases from V and 1 base from J, with 11 bases in between. CDR3 DNA: TGTGCCAGCAAGCAGGTTTGGTCCTACGAGCAGTACTTC. Residues: CASKQVWSYEQYF. Full variable domain (remainder filled in from reference TRBV2 and TRBJ2-7): EPEVTQTPSHQVTQMGQEVILRCVPISNHLYFYWYRQILGQKVEFLVSFYNNEISEKSEIFDDQFSVERPDGSNFTLKIRSTKLEDSAMYFCASKQVWSYEQYFGPGTRLTVT.